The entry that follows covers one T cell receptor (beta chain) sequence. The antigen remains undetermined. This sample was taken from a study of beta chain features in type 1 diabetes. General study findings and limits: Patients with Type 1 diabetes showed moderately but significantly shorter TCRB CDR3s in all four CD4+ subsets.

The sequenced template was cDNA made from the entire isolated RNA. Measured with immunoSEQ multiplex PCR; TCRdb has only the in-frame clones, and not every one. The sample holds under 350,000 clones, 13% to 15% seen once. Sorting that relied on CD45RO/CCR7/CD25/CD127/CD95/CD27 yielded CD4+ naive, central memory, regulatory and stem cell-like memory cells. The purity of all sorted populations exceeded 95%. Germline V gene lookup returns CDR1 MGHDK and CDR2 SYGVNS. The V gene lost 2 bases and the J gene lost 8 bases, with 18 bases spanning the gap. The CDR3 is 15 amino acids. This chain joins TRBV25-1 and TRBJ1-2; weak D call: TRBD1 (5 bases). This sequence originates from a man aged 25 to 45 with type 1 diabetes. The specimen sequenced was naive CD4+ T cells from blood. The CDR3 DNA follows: TGTGCCAGCAGTGAAGGAGGGCAGGGAAGGAGAGGCTACACCTTC. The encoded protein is CASSEGGQGRRGYTF.